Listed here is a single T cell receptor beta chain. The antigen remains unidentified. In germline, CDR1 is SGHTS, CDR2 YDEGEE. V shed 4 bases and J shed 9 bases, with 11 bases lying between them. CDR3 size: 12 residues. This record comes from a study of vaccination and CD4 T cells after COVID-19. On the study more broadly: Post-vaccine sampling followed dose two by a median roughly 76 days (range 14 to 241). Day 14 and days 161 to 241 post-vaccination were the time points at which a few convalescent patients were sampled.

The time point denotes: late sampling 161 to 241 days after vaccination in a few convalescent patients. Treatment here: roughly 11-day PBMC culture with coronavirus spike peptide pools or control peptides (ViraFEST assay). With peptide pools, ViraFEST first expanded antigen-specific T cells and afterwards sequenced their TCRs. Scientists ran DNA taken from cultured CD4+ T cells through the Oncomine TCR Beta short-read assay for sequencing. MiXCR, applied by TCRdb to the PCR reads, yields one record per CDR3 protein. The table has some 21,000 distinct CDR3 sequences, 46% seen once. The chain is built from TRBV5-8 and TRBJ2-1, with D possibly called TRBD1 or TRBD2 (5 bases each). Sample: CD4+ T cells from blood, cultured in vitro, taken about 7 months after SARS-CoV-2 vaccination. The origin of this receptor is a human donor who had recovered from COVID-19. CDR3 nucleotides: TGTGCCAGCAGCCGGGACCCCGCTGAGCAGTTCTTC. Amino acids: CASSRDPAEQFF.